The 16 T cell receptor beta chains below all came from one sample that was sequenced in a study of T-cell reconstitution after alpha-beta-depleted transplantation in children. Unique molecular identifiers were built into the TCRbeta library. MiXCR, run by TCRdb on the PCR reads, gives a single entry per CDR3 protein. The sample has a few hundred thousand distinct CDR3 sequences; under 15% are singletons. The sequenced sample was PBMCs, mostly from graft donor cells, obtained 360 days after TCRalphabeta/CD19-depleted stem cell transplant. The origin of the receptors is a male patient under 18 who had a stem cell transplant for acute myeloid leukemia, so the T cells may come from the graft donor.

This clonotype has at least ten counts. The gene calls are TRBV28 and TRBJ1-2; tentative D call: TRBD1 (6 bases). Germline V CDR1 and CDR2: MDHEN, SYDVKM. The CDR3 totals 14 residues. Trimming left V 8 bases short and J 4 bases short, with 17 bases between. Written as DNA, the CDR3 is TGTGCCAGCTTAGCTGGGACACCCCTCTATGGCTACACCTTC. This sequence encodes CASLAGTPLYGYTF.

The chain joins TRBV6-5 to TRBJ2-1; no reliable D call. This CDR3 spans 14 amino acids. Germline loops: CDR1 MNHEY, CDR2 SVGAGI. Trimming stripped 3 bases from V and 4 bases from J, with 10 bases between. CDR3 residues: CASSYGVGYNEQFF. The CDR3 DNA is TGTGCCAGCAGTTATGGGGTGGGGTACAATGAGCAGTTCTTC.

This clonotype turned up a few times. The chain has TRBV20-1 and TRBJ2-1, with 13 bases identical to TRBD2. V trimming: 5 bases; J trimming: 10 bases; junction bases outside the gene matches: 8. Per germline, CDR1 DFQATT and CDR2 SNEGSKA (reference sequence). The CDR3 has 14 residues. The CDR3 DNA sequence: TGCAGTGCTGAGGGGACTAGCGGGAAAGAAGAGCAGTTCTTC. Residues: CSAEGTSGKEEQFF.

This clonotype was found a few times. The gene calls are TRBV20-1 and TRBJ2-5; D not resolved. The germline gives CDR1 DFQATT, CDR2 SNEGSKA (reference sequence). The CDR3 contains 12 residues. V lost 6 bases to trimming and J lost 3 bases, with 11 bases between them. The CDR3: CSASPVKETQYF. The CDR3 coding sequence is TGCAGTGCCAGCCCCGTTAAAGAGACCCAGTACTTC.

V usage is TRBV18 and J usage is TRBJ2-1; 9 bases match TRBD2. This CDR3 has 14 amino acids. V lost 2 bases, J lost 6 bases, and 2 bases stayed unmatched. The germline gives CDR1 KGHSH, CDR2 LQKENI. The chain's CDR3 is CASSPSLAGNEQFF. CDR3 sequence (DNA): TGTGCCAGCTCACCATCACTAGCGGGCAATGAGCAGTTCTTC.

V gene TRBV5-1 combines with J gene TRBJ2-5; D is possibly TRBD1 or TRBD2 (5 bases each). This CDR3 is built from 15 residues. V was shortened by 4 bases and J by 1 base, with 14 bases between the two germline ends. Germline CDR1 is SGHRS and CDR2 is YFSETQ. The CDR3 loop reads CASSALPGPQETQYF. The CDR3, as DNA: TGCGCCAGCAGCGCCCTTCCGGGGCCCCAAGAGACCCAGTACTTC.

In nucleotides, the CDR3 is TGTGCCAGCAGTTTCTTTAGCGGGCCCTCCTACAATGAGCAGTTCTTC. Its protein is CASSFFSGPSYNEQFF. The chain combines TRBV12-3 or TRBV12-4 with TRBJ2-1; TRBD2 matches at 7 bases. V shed 3 bases and J 0 bases; nucleotides not matched to a gene: 5. The CDR3 totals 16 residues.

This clonotype was counted only a few times. The V and J genes are TRBV4-2 and TRBJ1-5; no clear D. V was cut by 0 bases and J by 3 bases, with 9 bases left in between. Germline values: CDR1 LGHNA, CDR2 YNFKEQ. CDR3 size: 15 residues. Here the CDR3 reads CASSQDYSLNQPQHF. CDR3 DNA sequence: TGTGCCAGCAGCCAAGATTACAGTCTCAATCAGCCCCAGCATTTT.

This clonotype came up a few times. V and J are TRBV28 and TRBJ2-1, with TRBD2 matching over 7 bases. Unmatched junction bases numbered 9, after V lost 2 bases and J lost 2 bases. CDR3 length: 17 residues. Germline assignment: CDR1 MDHEN and CDR2 SYDVKM. Written as DNA, the CDR3 is TGTGCCAGCAGTTTAGACCTAGGCGGGAGACCCTACAATGAGCAGTTCTTC. Amino acids: CASSLDLGGRPYNEQFF.

This chain uses TRBV10-3 with TRBJ2-5; D possibly uses TRBD1 or TRBD2 (5 bases each). Germline V gene data show CDR1 as ENHRY and CDR2 as SYGVKD. V was cut by 0 bases and J by 5 bases, with 13 bases left in between. The length of the CDR3 is 15 residues. CDR3 loop: CAISESGTFGETQYF. In DNA form, the CDR3 reads TGTGCCATCAGTGAGTCTGGGACGTTCGGGGAGACCCAGTACTTC.

This clonotype has at least ten counts. The J gene is TRBJ2-1, the V gene TRBV7-6; D may correspond to TRBD1 or TRBD2 (5 bases each). This CDR3 has 15 amino acids. Trimming left V 4 bases short and J 5 bases short, with 15 bases between. The V gene's germline CDR1 is SGHVS and CDR2 FNYEAQ. DNA for the CDR3: TGTGCCAGCAGCTCAACCGGGGCCTCGAACAATGAGCAGTTCTTC. As protein: CASSSTGASNNEQFF.

Only a few counts were recorded for this clonotype. J is TRBJ2-7 and V is TRBV13, with D possibly called TRBD1 or TRBD2 (6 bases each). Germline V gene lookup returns CDR1 PRHDT and CDR2 FYEKMQ (reference sequence). The CDR3 spans 17 residues. The V and J ends lost 5 bases and 4 bases respectively, with 24 bases between them. CDR3 loop: CASSRSLLAGDPYEQYF. CDR3 coding DNA: TGTGCCAGCAGCCGAAGCTTACTAGCAGGGGATCCATACGAGCAGTACTTC.

This clonotype has only a few counts. The genes are TRBV3-1 and TRBJ2-7, with D tentatively TRBD2 (5 bases). In germline, CDR1 is LGHDT, CDR2 YNNKEL (reference sequence). The CDR3 is made up of 13 amino acids. The ends were cut back, 1 base at V and 4 bases at J, with 8 bases in the middle. In nucleotides, the CDR3 is TGTGCCAGCAGCCAAGGGGGAGCATACGAGCAGTACGTC. As protein: CASSQGGAYEQYV.

The chain employs TRBV10-3 and TRBJ1-1; D gene ambiguous. V lost 0 bases to trimming and J lost 8 bases, with 7 bases between them. This CDR3 contains 12 residues. Germline assignment: CDR1 ENHRY and CDR2 SYGVKD. The CDR3 sequence: CAISESKGEAFF. The CDR3 DNA sequence: TGTGCCATCAGTGAGTCGAAAGGGGAAGCTTTCTTT.

The genes are TRBV9 and TRBJ2-7; no reliable D call. The V and J ends lost 0 bases and 0 bases respectively, with 10 bases between them. Germline CDR1 and CDR2: SGDLS and YYNGEE. The CDR3 has 15 amino acids. CDR3 DNA sequence: TGTGCCAGCAGCGTAGGACCCGGGTTCTCCTACGAGCAGTACTTC. It codes for CASSVGPGFSYEQYF.

The chain employs TRBV20-1 and TRBJ2-7, with TRBD2 matching 12 bases. With 6 bases clipped from V and 3 bases from J, the junction kept 3 bases outside the gene matches. Germline lookup yields CDR1 DFQATT and CDR2 SNEGSKA (reference sequence). This CDR3 region has 13 residues. CDR3 in DNA: TGCAGTGCCCAGACTAGCGGGAGCTACGAGCAGTACTTC. Translation gives CSAQTSGSYEQYF.